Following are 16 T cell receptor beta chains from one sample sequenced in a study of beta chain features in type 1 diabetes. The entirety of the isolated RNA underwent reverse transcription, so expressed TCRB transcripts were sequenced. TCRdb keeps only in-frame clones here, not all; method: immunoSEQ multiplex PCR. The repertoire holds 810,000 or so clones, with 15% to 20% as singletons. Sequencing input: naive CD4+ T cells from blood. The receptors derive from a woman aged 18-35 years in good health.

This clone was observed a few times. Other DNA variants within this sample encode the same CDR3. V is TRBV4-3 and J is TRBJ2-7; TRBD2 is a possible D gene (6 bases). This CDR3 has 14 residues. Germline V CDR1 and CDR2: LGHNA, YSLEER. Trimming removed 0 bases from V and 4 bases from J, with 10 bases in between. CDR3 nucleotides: TGCGCCAGCAGCCAAGATCTCGGACTATACGAGCAGTACTTC. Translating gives CASSQDLGLYEQYF.

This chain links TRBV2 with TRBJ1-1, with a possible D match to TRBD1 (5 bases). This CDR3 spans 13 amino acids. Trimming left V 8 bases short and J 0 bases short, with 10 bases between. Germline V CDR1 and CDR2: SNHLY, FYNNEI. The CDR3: CASSQDMNTEAFF. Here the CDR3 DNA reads TGTGCCAGCTCCCAGGACATGAACACTGAAGCTTTCTTT.

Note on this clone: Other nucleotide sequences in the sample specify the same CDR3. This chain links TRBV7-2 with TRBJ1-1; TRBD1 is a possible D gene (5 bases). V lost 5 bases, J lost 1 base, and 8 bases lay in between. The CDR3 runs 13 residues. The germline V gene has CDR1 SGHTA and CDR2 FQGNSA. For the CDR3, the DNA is TGTGCCAGCAGCCTCACAGGGAACACTGAAGCTTTCTTT. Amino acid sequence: CASSLTGNTEAFF.

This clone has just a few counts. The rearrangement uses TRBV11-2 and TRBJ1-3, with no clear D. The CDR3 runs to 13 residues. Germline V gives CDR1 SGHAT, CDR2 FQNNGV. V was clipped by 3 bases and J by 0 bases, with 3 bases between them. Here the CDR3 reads CASSFFSGNTIYF. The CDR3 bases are TGTGCCAGCAGCTTTTTCTCTGGAAACACCATATATTTT.

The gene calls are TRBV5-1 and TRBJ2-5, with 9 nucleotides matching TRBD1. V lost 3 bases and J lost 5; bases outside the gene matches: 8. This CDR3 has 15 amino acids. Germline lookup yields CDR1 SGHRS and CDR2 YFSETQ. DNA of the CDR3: TGCGCCAGCAGCTGGGGGACAGGGCCTGGGGAGACCCAGTACTTC. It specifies CASSWGTGPGETQYF. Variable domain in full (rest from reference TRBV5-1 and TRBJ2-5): KAGVTQTPRYLIKTRGQQVTLSCSPISGHRSVSWYQQTPGQGLQFLFEYFSETQRNKGNFPGRFSGRQFSNSRSEMNVSTLELGDSALYLCASSWGTGPGETQYFGPGTRLLVL.

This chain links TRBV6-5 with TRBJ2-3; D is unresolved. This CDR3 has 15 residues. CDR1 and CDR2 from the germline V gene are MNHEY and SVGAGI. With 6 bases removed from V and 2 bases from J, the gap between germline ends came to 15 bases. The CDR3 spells CASSYPLADTDTQYF. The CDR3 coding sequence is TGTGCCAGCAGCTACCCCTTGGCAGACACAGATACGCAGTATTTT.

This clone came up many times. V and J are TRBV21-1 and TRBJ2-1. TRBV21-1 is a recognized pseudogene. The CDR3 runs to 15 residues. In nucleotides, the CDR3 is TGTGCCAGCAGCGAGTCAGAGCCTCCTTTCGATGAGCAGTTCTTC. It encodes CASSESEPPFDEQFF.

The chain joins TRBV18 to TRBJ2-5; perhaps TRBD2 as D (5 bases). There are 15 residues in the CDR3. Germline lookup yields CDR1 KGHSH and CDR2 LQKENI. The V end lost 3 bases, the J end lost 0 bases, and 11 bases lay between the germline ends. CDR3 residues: CASSPGGSYQETQYF. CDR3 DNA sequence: TGTGCCAGCTCACCGGGCGGGTCTTACCAAGAGACCCAGTACTTC. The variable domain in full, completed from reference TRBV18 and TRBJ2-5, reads NAGVMQNPRHLVRRRGQEARLRCSPMKGHSHVYWYRQLPEEGLKFMVYLQKENIIDESGMPKERFSAEFPKEGPSILRIQQVVRGDSAAYFCASSPGGSYQETQYFGPGTRLLVL.

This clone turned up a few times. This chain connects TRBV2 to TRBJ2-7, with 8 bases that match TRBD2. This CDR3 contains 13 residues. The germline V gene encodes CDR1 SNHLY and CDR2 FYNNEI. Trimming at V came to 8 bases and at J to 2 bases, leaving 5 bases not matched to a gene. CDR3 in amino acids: CASSGLGTYEQYF. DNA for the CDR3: TGTGCCAGCTCGGGACTAGGAACCTACGAGCAGTACTTC.

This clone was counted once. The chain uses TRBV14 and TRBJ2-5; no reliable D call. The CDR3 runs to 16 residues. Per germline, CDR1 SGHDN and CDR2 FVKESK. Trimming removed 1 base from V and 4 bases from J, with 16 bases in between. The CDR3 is CASSQGRLGWVETQYF. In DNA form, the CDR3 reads TGTGCCAGCAGCCAAGGGCGTCTGGGTTGGGTAGAGACCCAGTACTTC.

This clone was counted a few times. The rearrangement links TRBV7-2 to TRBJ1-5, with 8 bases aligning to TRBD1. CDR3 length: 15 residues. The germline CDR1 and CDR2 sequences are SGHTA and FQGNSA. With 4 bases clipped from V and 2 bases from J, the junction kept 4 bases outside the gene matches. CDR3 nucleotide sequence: TGTGCCAGCAGCTCACAGGGGGGAGGCAATCAGCCCCAGCATTTT. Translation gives CASSSQGGGNQPQHF. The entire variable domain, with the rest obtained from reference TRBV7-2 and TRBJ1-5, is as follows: GAGVSQSPSNKVTEKGKDVELRCDPISGHTALYWYRQSLGQGLEFLIYFQGNSAPDKSGLPSDRFSAERTGGSVSTLTIQRTQQEDSAVYLCASSSQGGGNQPQHFGDGTRLSIL.

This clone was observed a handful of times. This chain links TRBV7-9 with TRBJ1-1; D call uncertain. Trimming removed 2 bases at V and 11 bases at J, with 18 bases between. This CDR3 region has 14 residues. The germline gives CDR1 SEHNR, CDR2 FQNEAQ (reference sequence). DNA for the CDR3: TGTGCCAGCAGCTTATCCCCAGCCCTGAGTTGGGCTTTCTTT. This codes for CASSLSPALSWAFF. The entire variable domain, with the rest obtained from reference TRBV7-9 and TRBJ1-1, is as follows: DTGVSQNPRHKITKRGQNVTFRCDPISEHNRLYWYRQTLGQGPEFLTYFQNEAQLEKSRLLSDRFSAERPKGSFSTLEIQRTEQGDSAMYLCASSLSPALSWAFFGQGTRLTVV.

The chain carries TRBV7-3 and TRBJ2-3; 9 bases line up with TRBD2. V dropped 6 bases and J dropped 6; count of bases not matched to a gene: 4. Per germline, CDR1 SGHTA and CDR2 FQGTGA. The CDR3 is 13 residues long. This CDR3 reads CASSTSGSDTQYF. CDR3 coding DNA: TGTGCCAGCAGTACTAGCGGGTCGGATACGCAGTATTTT.

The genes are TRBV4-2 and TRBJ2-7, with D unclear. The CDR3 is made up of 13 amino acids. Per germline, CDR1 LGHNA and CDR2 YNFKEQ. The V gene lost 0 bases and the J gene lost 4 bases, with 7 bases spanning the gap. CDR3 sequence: CASSQDNVYEQYF. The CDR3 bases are TGTGCCAGCAGCCAAGATAACGTATACGAGCAGTACTTC.

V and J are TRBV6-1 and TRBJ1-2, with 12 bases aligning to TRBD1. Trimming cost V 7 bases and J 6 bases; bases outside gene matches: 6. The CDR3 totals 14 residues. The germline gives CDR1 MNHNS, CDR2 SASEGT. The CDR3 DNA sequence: TGTGCCAGCACCCGGGACAGGGGGCGCGATGGCTACACCTTC. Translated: CASTRDRGRDGYTF.

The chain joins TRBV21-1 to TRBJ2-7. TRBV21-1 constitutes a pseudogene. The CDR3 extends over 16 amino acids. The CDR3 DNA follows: TGTGCCAGCAGCAAAGATGACGCCCCAAGCTCCTACGAGCAGTACTTC. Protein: CASSKDDAPSSYEQYF.